This T cell receptor (beta chain) was sequenced for a study of shared clonotypes between healthy human individuals. CD8 cells regarded as naive lacked CD45RO, were positively chosen for CCR7, and omitted terminally differentiated effector memory CD45RA+ cells. The data were produced by immunoSEQ multiplex PCR, yet TCRdb's version contains in-frame clones alone and is incomplete. This table has around 2,000,000 clones, about 94% appearing once. Sequencing used naive CD8+ T cells sorted from blood. The origin of this receptor is a man between 18 and 29 years old in good health.

The CDR3 region is CASSYGNSPLHF. CDR3 in DNA: TGTGCCAGCAGTTATGGGAATTCACCCCTCCACTTT. This sequence joins TRBV6-5 and TRBJ1-6; no clear D gene. Germline-derived CDR1 and CDR2 are MNHEY and SVGAGI. Trimming stripped 3 bases from V and 7 bases from J, with 4 bases between. The CDR3 length is 12 residues.